This passage covers 31 T cell receptor beta chains from one sample sequenced in a study of a mutant IDH1 vaccine in newly diagnosed glioma. No antigens are known for them. The time point: week 35, safety follow-up. With topical imiquimod, each dose of the vaccine consisted of 300 ug of mutant IDH1 20-mer peptide. Only in-frame clones appear in the TCRdb table, and some are missing; sequencing was by immunoSEQ multiplex PCR. The table has tens of thousands of clones, 74% seen once. Sample: PBMCs, taken from a glioma patient whose treatment included an IDH1 peptide vaccine. All receptors come from a middle-aged man with glioma.

J is TRBJ2-3 and V is TRBV29-1, with D possibly matching TRBD1 (6 bases). This CDR3 is 13 amino acids long. Germline V gene sequence: CDR1 SQVTM, CDR2 ANQGSEA. V dropped 4 bases and J dropped 7 bases, with 15 bases sitting between them. As DNA, the CDR3 is TGCAGCGTTGCCGGCTCTCAGGGGTATACGCAGTATTTT. This codes for CSVAGSQGYTQYF.

The V gene is TRBV19, the J gene TRBJ2-6; no clear D. The CDR3 loop spans 17 amino acids. Trimming stripped 3 bases from V and 1 base from J, with 13 bases between. CDR1 and CDR2 (germline): LNHDA, SQIVND (reference sequence). The CDR3 region has the DNA TGTGCCAGTAGTATGAATATTTGGAGATCTGGGGCCAACGTCCTGACTTTC. This translates into CASSMNIWRSGANVLTF.

This rearrangement joins TRBV6-5 to TRBJ2-2; possible D gene TRBD1, 5 bases. Trimming shortened V by 0 bases and J by 5 bases, and 7 bases separated the two germline ends. The length of the CDR3 is 14 residues. The germline CDR1 and CDR2 sequences are MNHEY and SVGAGI. This CDR3 reads CASSYSAGTGELFF. CDR3 bases: TGTGCCAGCAGTTACTCAGCAGGGACCGGGGAGCTGTTTTTT.

As for this clone: This may come from a read error, since a much larger clone is one base off. This chain joins TRBV5-6 and TRBJ2-7; no clear D gene. V lost 0 bases and J lost 2, with 3 bases in between. The CDR3 extends over 12 amino acids. Per the germline V gene, CDR1 is SGHDT and CDR2 is YYEEEE. In DNA, the CDR3 is TGTGCCAGCAGCTTGGGGGCCTACGAGCAGTACTTC. It is translated as CASSLGAYEQYF.

This rearrangement joins TRBV7-6 to TRBJ2-1; unclear D gene. CDR3 length equals 12 residues. The germline CDR1 and CDR2 sequences are SGHVS and FNYEAQ. Trimming shortened V by 5 bases and J by 4 bases, and 6 bases separated the two germline ends. CDR3 in amino acids: CASSPGYNEQFF. Here the CDR3 DNA reads TGTGCCAGCAGCCCGGGTTACAATGAGCAGTTCTTC.

The CDR3 nucleotides are TGTGCCTGGAAACCCCGGCAGGGGACATACGAGCAGTACTTC. As protein: CAWKPRQGTYEQYF. The rearrangement uses TRBV30 and TRBJ2-7; tentatively, D is TRBD1 (6 bases). V dropped 4 bases and J dropped 4 bases, with 17 bases sitting between them. The CDR3 has 14 amino acids. Germline lookup yields CDR1 GTSNPN and CDR2 SVGIG (reference sequence).

The chain employs TRBV30 and TRBJ2-7; D might be TRBD1 or TRBD2, each matching 5 bases. The CDR3 has 11 residues. Germline V CDR1 and CDR2: GTSNPN, SVGIG (reference sequence). V lost 5 bases, J lost 7 bases, and 12 bases lay in between. Written as DNA, the CDR3 is TGTGCCTGGGGGACCGCAGGGGAGCAGTACTTC. Protein product: CAWGTAGEQYF.

V and J are TRBV27 and TRBJ2-1; 8 bases fit TRBD2. Germline V gene data show CDR1 as MNHEY and CDR2 as SMNVEV (reference sequence). CDR3 size: 15 residues. J was trimmed by 7 bases and V by 3 bases; bases with no gene match: 8. The CDR3, as DNA: TGTGCCAGCAGTTTCCCCGGGATAGCGGGAAATGAGCAGTTCTTC. Its translation: CASSFPGIAGNEQFF.

The chain has TRBV15 and TRBJ1-1; a possible D gene is TRBD1 (6 bases). The CDR3 length is 15 residues. Germline V gives CDR1 LNHNV, CDR2 YYDKDF (reference sequence). V lost 0 bases and J 5 bases, leaving 13 bases between the germline ends. The CDR3 is CATSRDLGARTEAFF. CDR3 DNA sequence: TGTGCCACCAGCAGAGATTTGGGGGCGAGGACTGAAGCTTTCTTT.

The chain has TRBV5-1 and TRBJ1-1; 7 bases are a match to TRBD1. This CDR3 spans 13 amino acids. V lost 5 bases and J lost 8; bases outside the gene matches: 9. Germline V lookup: CDR1 SGHRS, CDR2 YFSETQ. CDR3 amino acids: CASSLERGQEAFF. CDR3 sequence (DNA): TGCGCCAGCAGTCTCGAGAGGGGGCAAGAAGCTTTCTTT.

This chain connects TRBV11-2 to TRBJ1-2; D is ambiguous. Germline values: CDR1 SGHAT, CDR2 FQNNGV. The CDR3 is 15 residues long. Trimming shortened V by 1 base and J by 4 bases, and 13 bases separated the two germline ends. The CDR3 sequence is CASSLGAEALYGYTF. CDR3 DNA: TGTGCCAGCAGCTTAGGGGCAGAAGCTCTCTATGGCTACACCTTC.

This chain connects TRBV5-6 to TRBJ2-4; D perhaps matches TRBD1 (6 bases). Between the trimmed V and J ends, which lost 3 bases and 3 bases, there was a span of 10 bases. CDR3 length equals 14 residues. The germline V gene has CDR1 SGHDT and CDR2 YYEEEE. Here the CDR3 DNA reads TGTGCCAGCAGCTGGGCAGGGGACAAAAACATTCAGTACTTC. Its protein is CASSWAGDKNIQYF.

The rearrangement links TRBV5-1 to TRBJ2-5; D call uncertain. V gave up 3 bases and J gave up 2 bases, with 5 bases separating them. Per germline, CDR1 SGHRS and CDR2 YFSETQ. There are 12 residues in the CDR3. The CDR3 loop reads CASSWDQETQYF. CDR3 bases: TGCGCCAGCAGCTGGGATCAAGAGACCCAGTACTTC.

The V gene is TRBV29-1, the J gene TRBJ1-4, with 8 bases fitting TRBD1. Trimming removed 7 bases from V and 4 bases from J; junction bases left unmatched: 5. Germline V CDR1 and CDR2: SQVTM, ANQGSEA. CDR3 size: 13 residues. The CDR3 nucleotides are TGCAGCGGAAGGACAGGGCTTAATGAAAAACTGTTTTTT. It yields the protein CSGRTGLNEKLFF.

The J gene is TRBJ1-5, the V gene TRBV9; no clear D. CDR3 length equals 14 residues. Looked up from germline, CDR1 is SGDLS and CDR2 is YYNGEE. Trimming left V 2 bases short and J 7 bases short, with 13 bases between. CDR3 in DNA: TGTGCCAGCAGCGTCGGGGAACGAGGACAGCCCCAGCATTTT. This encodes CASSVGERGQPQHF.

This chain connects TRBV7-2 to TRBJ2-2; D gene uncertain. Germline assignment: CDR1 SGHTA and CDR2 FQGNSA. The CDR3 contains 12 residues. The V end was cut by 4 bases, the J end by 7 bases, with 7 bases between. The CDR3 DNA reads TGTGCCAGCAGCTGGGGTCACGGGGAGCTGTTTTTT. It specifies CASSWGHGELFF.

The genes are TRBV5-1 and TRBJ2-7; 9 nucleotides line up with TRBD2. From germline, CDR1 is SGHRS and CDR2 YFSETQ. J lost 7 bases, V lost 1 base, and 12 bases had no gene match. CDR3 size: 16 residues. In DNA form, the CDR3 reads TGCGCCAGCAGCTTGACGTTTGCGGGGGGGCCGGGAGAGCAGTACTTC. This codes for CASSLTFAGGPGEQYF. Looking up the rest from reference TRBV5-1 and TRBJ2-7 gives the full variable domain: KAGVTQTPRYLIKTRGQQVTLSCSPISGHRSVSWYQQTPGQGLQFLFEYFSETQRNKGNFPGRFSGRQFSNSRSEMNVSTLELGDSALYLCASSLTFAGGPGEQYFGPGTRLTVT.

The V gene is TRBV7-9, the J gene TRBJ1-1; D unclear. The V gene's germline CDR1 is SEHNR and CDR2 FQNEAQ (reference sequence). Trimming removed 5 bases at V and 6 bases at J, with 16 bases between. The CDR3 has 14 amino acids. The DNA for the CDR3 is TGTGCCAGCAGCCTCAAGACACCTAACGCTGAAGCTTTCTTT. Its translation is CASSLKTPNAEAFF.

This chain uses TRBV6-5 with TRBJ1-1, with a tentative D call TRBD1 (6 bases). The germline V gene encodes CDR1 MNHEY and CDR2 SVGAGI. This CDR3 contains 13 residues. Between the trimmed V and J ends, which lost 8 bases and 1 base, there was a span of 11 bases. The CDR3 loop is CASGPQGNTEAFF. CDR3 sequence (DNA): TGTGCCAGCGGCCCACAGGGGAACACTGAAGCTTTCTTT.

The chain uses TRBV5-1 and TRBJ2-1; D could derive from TRBD1 or TRBD2 (6 bases each). The CDR3 has 16 amino acids. V gave up 2 bases and J gave up 5 bases, with 17 bases separating them. Germline assignment: CDR1 SGHRS and CDR2 YFSETQ. Here the CDR3 DNA reads TGCGCCAGCAGCTTCCTCCCGGGGGCCTCTGACAATGAGCAGTTCTTC. It translates to CASSFLPGASDNEQFF.

V gene TRBV29-1 combines with J gene TRBJ2-2; weak D call: TRBD1 (5 bases). The length of the CDR3 is 13 residues. Trimming shortened V by 7 bases and J by 7 bases, and 16 bases separated the two germline ends. Per germline, CDR1 SQVTM and CDR2 ANQGSEA. The CDR3 nucleotides read TGCAGCGGAAGGGGATCATCGGGCGGGGAGCTGTTTTTT. The encoded protein is CSGRGSSGGELFF.

V usage is TRBV15 and J usage is TRBJ2-7; 9 positions agree with TRBD2. The CDR3 covers 15 residues. The germline gives CDR1 LNHNV, CDR2 YYDKDF (reference sequence). The J segment lost 4 bases and the V segment lost 4 bases, leaving 8 bases of the junction unmatched. In nucleotides, the CDR3 is TGTGCCACCAGCATCCGAAGCGGGGGGTTTTACGAGCAGTACTTC. This gives the protein CATSIRSGGFYEQYF.

The chain couples TRBV27 to TRBJ1-1; D remains ambiguous. CDR1 and CDR2 (germline): MNHEY, SMNVEV (reference sequence). Trimming cost V 6 bases and J 1 base, with 15 bases left between them. The CDR3 consists of 15 residues. The CDR3 DNA follows: TGTGCCAGCAGCCTAGACCTGGGTTGGAACACTGAAGCTTTCTTT. It translates to CASSLDLGWNTEAFF.

This rearrangement joins TRBV19 to TRBJ2-1, with D possibly being TRBD1 (7 bases). V lost 6 bases and J lost 8, with 17 bases in between. This CDR3 is built from 14 residues. Germline loops: CDR1 LNHDA, CDR2 SQIVND (reference sequence). CDR3 nucleotide sequence: TGTGCCAGTAGACCGACAGGGACTGTCGATGAGCAGTTCTTC. It is translated as CASRPTGTVDEQFF.

The gene calls are TRBV27 and TRBJ1-5; tentative D call: TRBD1 (6 bases). V was pared by 0 bases and J by 4 bases, with 10 bases between. The CDR3 totals 15 residues. Germline-derived CDR1 and CDR2 are MNHEY and SMNVEV (reference sequence). DNA for the CDR3: TGTGCCAGCAGTTTATCGCAGGGGAGGAATCAGCCCCAGCATTTT. It codes for CASSLSQGRNQPQHF.

CDR3 sequence (DNA): TGTGCCAGCAGTCCTTCTTGGCTCGAGAGGTACGAGCAGTACTTC. Amino acids: CASSPSWLERYEQYF. The rearrangement joins TRBV6-5 to TRBJ2-7; D is undetermined. V lost 5 bases and J lost 4, with 18 bases in between. The CDR3 runs 15 residues. Looked up from germline, CDR1 is MNHEY and CDR2 is SVGAGI.

The CDR3 sequence is CAWKAGVNEKLFF. CDR3 nucleotide sequence: TGTGCCTGGAAAGCAGGCGTTAATGAAAAACTGTTTTTT. This rearrangement joins TRBV30 to TRBJ1-4; D remains ambiguous. CDR1 and CDR2 from the germline V gene are GTSNPN and SVGIG (reference sequence). Trimming cost V 4 bases and J 4 bases, with 10 bases left between them. CDR3 length: 13 residues.

The sample holds a few counts of this clone. V and J are TRBV5-1 and TRBJ1-1; the D gene is possibly TRBD1 (6 bases). This CDR3 is built from 13 residues. The ends were cut back, 3 bases at V and 7 bases at J, with 13 bases in the middle. Germline CDR1 SGHRS, CDR2 YFSETQ. CDR3 in amino acids: CASSWGARLEAFF. The CDR3 bases are TGCGCCAGCAGCTGGGGGGCGAGACTTGAAGCTTTCTTT.

The chain has TRBV9 and TRBJ1-1; no firm D call. The germline V and J ends were trimmed by 0 bases and 7 bases, with 10 bases remaining between them. Germline loops: CDR1 SGDLS, CDR2 YYNGEE. The CDR3 covers 13 residues. This chain's CDR3 is CASSVASGGEAFF. The CDR3 DNA is TGTGCCAGCAGCGTAGCCAGTGGTGGTGAAGCTTTCTTT.

The gene calls are TRBV11-2 and TRBJ1-4; D is unresolved. The CDR3 length is 15 residues. V lost 2 bases, J lost 8 bases, and 15 bases lay in between. Germline values: CDR1 SGHAT, CDR2 FQNNGV. The CDR3 protein is CASSLTFGRGEKLFF. The CDR3 DNA sequence: TGTGCCAGCAGCTTAACGTTTGGCAGAGGGGAAAAACTGTTTTTT. Full variable domain (missing parts from reference TRBV11-2 and TRBJ1-4): EAGVAQSPRYKIIEKRQSVAFWCNPISGHATLYWYQQILGQGPKLLIQFQNNGVVDDSQLPKDRFSAERLKGVDSTLKIQPAKLEDSAVYLCASSLTFGRGEKLFFGSGTQLSVL.

The chain is built from TRBV7-9 and TRBJ2-2, with TRBD2 identical over 9 bases. The CDR3 has 15 residues. Losses at the gene ends were 6 bases for V and 7 bases for J; bases not matched to a gene: 9. Germline loops: CDR1 SEHNR, CDR2 FQNEAQ (reference sequence). CDR3 sequence: CASSFGLARDGELFF. CDR3 coding DNA: TGTGCCAGCAGTTTCGGACTAGCGCGGGACGGGGAGCTGTTTTTT.